The 9 T cell receptor beta chains presented below share a single source sample, sequenced in a study of blood T cell repertoires in COVID-19. Sequencing was performed with immunoSEQ multiplex PCR; in TCRdb, only in-frame clones are kept and a portion is missing. Counted here are over 200,000 clones, approximately 80% occurring once; the ten biggest clones make up roughly 7.8%. The material sequenced was peripheral blood. These receptors were collected from a woman older than 75 with COVID-19, enrolled during active disease.

CDR3 sequence (DNA): TGTGCCAGCAGCCAAGGGGCGTCAGGGCTTCTTAATCAGCCCCAGCATTTT. Translating it yields CASSQGASGLLNQPQHF. This chain joins TRBV3-1 (or the pseudogene TRBV3-2) and TRBJ1-5; D might be TRBD1 (5 bases). This CDR3 region has 17 residues. Germline CDR1 LGHDT, CDR2 YNNKEL (reference sequence). Trimming shortened V by 1 base and J by 4 bases, and 17 bases separated the two germline ends.

The chain links TRBV3-1 (or the pseudogene TRBV3-2) to TRBJ1-2; D is undetermined. V gave up 3 bases and J gave up 6 bases, with 11 bases separating them. CDR3 length: 13 residues. In germline, CDR1 is LGHDT, CDR2 YNNKEL (reference sequence). CDR3 sequence: CASSQWQADGYTF. The CDR3 DNA reads TGTGCCAGCAGCCAGTGGCAGGCTGATGGCTACACCTTC.

V and J are TRBV5-1 and TRBJ2-2, with 7 nucleotides matching TRBD2. Germline-derived CDR1 and CDR2 are SGHRS and YFSETQ. The CDR3 is 16 residues long. Trimming at V came to 0 bases and at J to 3 bases, leaving 5 bases not matched to a gene. The CDR3: CASSLVILADTGELFF. The DNA of the CDR3 is TGCGCCAGCAGCTTGGTTATTCTAGCGGACACCGGGGAGCTGTTTTTT.

DNA of the CDR3: TGTGCCGGCCCGACTAGCGGAGGAGATACGCAGTATTTT. Its protein is CAGPTSGGDTQYF. The V call is TRBV6-5, the J call TRBJ2-3; 9 positions agree with TRBD2. J was trimmed by 5 bases and V by 11 bases; bases with no gene match: 8. The V gene's germline CDR1 is MNHEY and CDR2 SVGAGI. The CDR3 covers 13 residues.

V is TRBV19 and J is TRBJ1-5; D remains unclear. V was pared by 5 bases and J by 7 bases, with 12 bases between. Germline CDR1 reads LNHDA; CDR2 reads SQIVND (reference sequence). The CDR3 consists of 13 residues. CDR3 region: CASSLGGRQPQHF. CDR3 DNA: TGTGCCAGTAGTCTAGGAGGTCGACAGCCCCAGCATTTT. The variable domain in full, completed from reference TRBV19 and TRBJ1-5, reads DGGITQSPKYLFRKEGQNVTLSCEQNLNHDAMYWYRQDPGQGLRLIYYSQIVNDFQKGDIAEGYSVSREKKESFPLTVTSAQKNPTAFYLCASSLGGRQPQHFGDGTRLSIL.

The V and J genes are TRBV7-3 and TRBJ2-1, with a possible D match to TRBD1 (5 bases). Trimming pared 5 bases from V and 6 bases from J, leaving 17 bases between. This CDR3 spans 15 amino acids. In germline, CDR1 is SGHTA, CDR2 FQGTGA. This CDR3 is CASSPTGFSGNEQFF. The CDR3, as DNA: TGTGCCAGCAGCCCAACAGGCTTTTCGGGCAATGAGCAGTTCTTC.

The chain's CDR3 is CASSPNQGRGYGYTF. For the CDR3, the DNA is TGTGCCAGCTCACCAAATCAGGGCCGAGGCTATGGCTACACCTTC. The chain couples TRBV18 to TRBJ1-2, with D possibly TRBD1 on 5 matching bases. The V gene lost 2 bases and the J gene lost 4 bases, with 14 bases spanning the gap. The CDR3 sequence is 15 residues long. Germline lookup yields CDR1 KGHSH and CDR2 LQKENI.

The chain has TRBV6-5 and TRBJ1-6, with a possible D match to TRBD1 (6 bases). Looked up from germline, CDR1 is MNHEY and CDR2 is SVGAGI. V was trimmed by 0 bases and J by 8 bases, leaving 11 bases between them. There are 15 residues in the CDR3. This chain's CDR3 is CASSYSAGVYSPLHF. CDR3 nucleotide sequence: TGTGCCAGCAGTTACTCGGCAGGGGTTTATTCACCCCTCCACTTT.

This clone was counted only a few times. This chain connects TRBV5-1 to TRBJ2-5; maybe TRBD1 (6 bases). Trimming shortened V by 0 bases and J by 3 bases, and 6 bases separated the two germline ends. CDR1 is SGHRS and CDR2 is YFSETQ in the germline V gene. This CDR3 spans 13 amino acids. The CDR3 DNA sequence: TGCGCCAGCAGCTTGGACAGGGAAGAGACCCAGTACTTC. Protein product: CASSLDREETQYF.